This T cell receptor beta chain was sequenced in a study of OX40 agonist ivuxolimab in advanced cancers. Describing the broader study: Ivuxolimab was an agonistic, fully human IgG2 monoclonal antibody directed against OX40 (CD134), a costimulatory receptor. Intravenous ivuxolimab was administered to patients every 2 weeks at six dose levels: 0.01, 0.1, 0.3, 1.5, 3 and 10 mg/kg. Of the 50 to 55 dose-escalation patients, hepatocellular carcinoma was present in 19, melanoma in some 15, renal cell carcinoma in 9 and head and neck cancer in 9. A male proportion of roughly 80% and a mean age of 60 years, ranging from roughly 23 to 90, were recorded for the dose-escalation cohort. Prior anti-PD-1, anti-PD-L1 or anti-CTLA-4 therapy was permitted, and 30% to 50% of dose-escalation patients had received checkpoint inhibitors. Three dose-escalation patients achieved partial responses, one with hepatocellular carcinoma and two with cutaneous melanoma. The purpose of peripheral TCRbeta sequencing was to test whether ivuxolimab changed TCR sequence diversity and led to clonal T-cell expansion. The paper covers the monotherapy dose-escalation part of the phase I ivuxolimab trial, which included N ≈ 52 patients. Findings and caveats that apply to the study as a whole: After ivuxolimab, more expanded clones were found on average in CD8+ T cells than in CD4+ T cells. Low levels of normalized T-cell clonal expansion were also shown by some nonresponding patients. Partial responders in the 0.1-3.0 mg/kg groups had among the lowest normalized peripheral clonal expansion, especially among CD8+ T cells. The antigen specificity of the clonally expanded peripheral T cells was not determined. At doses of 0.1 to 3.0 mg/kg, clonal expansion of both CD4+ and CD8+ blood T cells was observed from baseline to week 6.

V drops 6 bases and J drops 1 base, leaving 19 bases in between. Via the germline V gene, CDR1 is KGHSH and CDR2 LQKENI. The CDR3 spans 17 residues, from the cysteine through the phenylalanine. The sequence is cut down to CDR3 DNA, 51 bases in frame from base 1. To sequence the TCRbeta CDR3 region, genomic DNA was isolated from the sorted cells. The immunoSEQ Assay was used for sequencing of TCRbeta CDR3 regions. TCRdb retrieved this table from immuneACCESS and kept in-frame rearrangements only. Not all clones are present; in checked studies, unresolved V genes account for under half, and no reason is known for the remainder. This sample lists about 53,000 clones; nearly 90% were detected once. In total, the top ten clones hold less than 2% of the sample. Patients with a history of autoimmune disease or receiving systemic immunosuppression were excluded from the trial. Peripheral blood for TCR sequencing was drawn from every dose cohort at baseline, at cycle 4 day 1 and at cycle 7 day 1. Samples were obtained from an open-label, multicenter, first-in-human phase I dose-escalation trial of ivuxolimab. Adults with locally advanced or metastatic head and neck squamous cell, hepatocellular, melanoma or renal cell carcinoma were enrolled in the trial. Before TCR sequencing, CD4+ T cells and CD8+ T cells were sorted from peripheral blood as separate populations.

As to this clone: This receptor's antigen is unknown. The input lacks base qualities; no much larger clone sits a single base away.

The V and J segments used are TRBV18 and TRBJ1-3; the D segment cannot be called with confidence. The specimen was CD4+ or CD8+ T cells sorted from blood, collected in a trial of the OX40 agonist ivuxolimab. This receptor was taken from an adult with an advanced solid tumor such as melanoma, head and neck, liver or kidney cancer. The encoded CDR3 is CASSLGLQLASGNTIYF. The DNA sequence is as follows: TGTGCCAGCTCCTTGGGTCTTCAGCTCGCGTCTGGAAACACCATATATTTT. With the portions outside the CDR3 filled from the reference TRBV18 and TRBJ1-3 genes, the complete variable region becomes NAGVMQNPRHLVRRRGQEARLRCSPMKGHSHVYWYRQLPEEGLKFMVYLQKENIIDESGMPKERFSAEFPKEGPSILRIQQVVRGDSAAYFCASSLGLQLASGNTIYFGEGSWLTVV.